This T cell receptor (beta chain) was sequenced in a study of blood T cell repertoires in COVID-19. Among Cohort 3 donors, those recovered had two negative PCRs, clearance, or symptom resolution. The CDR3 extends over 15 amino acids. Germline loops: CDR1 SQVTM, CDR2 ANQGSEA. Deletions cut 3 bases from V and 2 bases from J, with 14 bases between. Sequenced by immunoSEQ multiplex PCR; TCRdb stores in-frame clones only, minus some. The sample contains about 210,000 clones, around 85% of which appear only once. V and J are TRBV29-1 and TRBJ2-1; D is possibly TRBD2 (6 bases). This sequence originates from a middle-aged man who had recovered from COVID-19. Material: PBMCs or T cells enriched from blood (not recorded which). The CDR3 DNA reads TGCAGCGTTGATGGGGAGGACAAGACCTACAATGAGCAGTTCTTC. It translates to CSVDGEDKTYNEQFF.